In its sample, the clone carrying this T cell receptor (beta chain) was seen once. This sample was included in a study of regulatory T cells in long-lasting Graves disease. Described time point: persistent/refractory GD, antithyroid drugs over 5 years with positive TRAb. PBMC-extracted RNA yielded the TCR library. With iRepertoire HTBI primers and Arm-PCR of CDR3 regions, TCR beta libraries were built. In the source study's methods: The samples included around 65 TRBV and around 15 TRBJ segments. TCRdb re-analysed the multiplex PCR reads in MiXCR, keeping a single row per CDR3 protein. The V and J calls come from TCRdb's annotation, not from the publication. The table lists about 470,000 distinct CDR3 sequences, around 21% of them singletons. The CDR3 extends over 16 amino acids. In germline, CDR1 is LGHNA, CDR2 YSLEER. The V and J ends lost 4 bases and 3 bases respectively, with 15 bases between them.

Source: peripheral blood mononuclear cells (PBMCs), taken when the disease was refractory, from a patient treated with antithyroid drugs. This receptor was obtained from a female donor with Graves disease. The rearrangement links TRBV4-3 to TRBJ2-2; D gene unclear. The CDR3 sequence: CASSPIARSDTGELFF. CDR3 bases: TGCGCCAGCAGCCCTATCGCAAGGTCTGACACCGGGGAGCTGTTTTTT.